This is a list of T cell receptor beta chains from one sample in a study of shared clonotypes between healthy human individuals. Sequenced by immunoSEQ multiplex PCR; TCRdb stores in-frame clones only, minus some. The sample lists some 2,000,000 clones; around 95% were seen once. The source material was naive CD4+ T cells sorted from blood. The receptors derive from a man aged 18 to 30 in good health. CDR3s include the opening cysteine and the closing phenylalanine or tryptophan. Fields, in order: J gene, D gene, V gene, clone size, CDR3 length, CDR3 protein, CDR3 DNA. D genes are given only for firm matches. Expanded clones are given a class, and other clones once, few, many or no size at all.

>TRBJ2-3|.|TRBV7-3|.|15
CASSLSRALIDTQYF
TGTGCCAGCAGCTTAAGTCGAGCGCTCATCGATACGCAGTATTTT
>TRBJ1-5|.|TRBV5-1|.|17
CASSLGRNREGKQPQHF
TGCGCCAGCAGCTTGGGGAGAAACAGGGAAGGAAAACAGCCCCAGCATTTT
>TRBJ1-2|.|TRBV5-4|.|12
CASSPTDYGYTF
TGTGCCAGCAGCCCCACGGACTATGGCTACACCTTC
>TRBJ2-3|TRBD2|TRBV11-2|.|16
CASSSQLAGAGDTQYF
TGTGCCAGCAGCTCGCAACTAGCGGGGGCTGGGGATACGCAGTATTTT
>TRBJ2-1|.|TRBV29-1|.|11
CSVEKTPEQFF
TGCAGCGTTGAGAAAACACCTGAGCAGTTCTTC
>TRBJ2-3|.|TRBV7-9|.|14
CASSYGGDPDTQYF
TGTGCCAGCAGCTACGGCGGGGATCCCGATACGCAGTATTTT
>TRBJ2-3|TRBD2|TRBV5-1|.|16
CASSLRLRELTDTQYF
TGCGCCAGCAGCTTGCGCTTGCGGGAGCTCACAGATACGCAGTATTTT
>TRBJ1-2|TRBD1|TRBV28|.|13
CASSLAGTGGYTF
TGTGCCAGCAGTTTAGCCGGGACAGGGGGCTACACCTTC
>TRBJ2-5|.|TRBV18|.|14
CASSQSPGKETQYF
TGTGCCAGCTCCCAGTCCCCCGGGAAAGAGACCCAGTACTTC
>TRBJ2-7|.|TRBV27|once|13
CASSPRALYEQYF
TGTGCCAGCAGTCCTCGGGCTCTCTACGAGCAGTACTTC
>TRBJ2-2|.|TRBV6-5|.|15
CASAPGNTNTGELFF
TGTGCCAGCGCCCCGGGGAATACGAACACCGGGGAGCTGTTTTTT
>TRBJ2-5|.|TRBV6-5|.|14
CASSYSSGQETQYF
TGTGCCAGCAGTTACTCTAGCGGCCAAGAGACCCAGTACTTC
>TRBJ2-7|.|TRBV5-1|.|15
CASSLAPGTRYEQYF
TGCGCCAGCAGCTTGGCCCCCGGGACACGTTACGAGCAGTACTTC
>TRBJ2-7|.|TRBV7-2|.|14
CASSLGILGIEQYF
TGTGCCAGCAGCTTAGGAATACTCGGTATTGAGCAGTACTTC
>TRBJ1-4|.|TRBV2|.|16
CASTRSGPQRWEKLFF
TGTGCCAGCACTAGATCCGGACCCCAAAGGTGGGAAAAACTGTTTTTT
>TRBJ2-2|.|TRBV5-1|.|15
CASSLDLQSTGELFF
TGCGCCAGCAGCTTGGATTTACAAAGCACCGGGGAGCTGTTTTTT
>TRBJ2-2|TRBD1|TRBV4-1|.|16
CASSQRANRGTGELFF
TGCGCCAGCAGCCAAAGGGCTAACAGGGGCACCGGGGAGCTGTTTTTT
>TRBJ1-6|TRBD1|TRBV6-5|.|15
CASRAGTGGHSPLHF
TGTGCCAGCAGGGCCGGGACAGGGGGCCATTCACCCCTCCACTTT
>TRBJ2-7|.|TRBV5-1|.|15
CASSLGQAVSYEQYF
TGCGCCAGCAGCTTGGGACAGGCAGTCTCCTACGAGCAGTACTTC
>TRBJ2-5|TRBD2|TRBV5-1|.|15
CASATSGGHGETQYF
TGCGCCAGCGCCACTAGCGGGGGTCACGGGGAGACCCAGTACTTC
>TRBJ2-2|TRBD1|TRBV2|.|15
CASSGGTGKGGELFF
TGTGCCAGCAGTGGGGGGACAGGGAAGGGCGGGGAGCTGTTTTTT
>TRBJ2-7|.|TRBV6-6|.|14
CASSTVNSYLEQYF
TGTGCCAGCTCAACTGTCAACTCATACCTCGAGCAGTACTTC
>TRBJ1-4|.|TRBV7-2|.|14
CASSAGATNEKLFF
TGTGCCAGCAGCGCCGGCGCAACTAATGAAAAACTGTTTTTT
>TRBJ2-5|.|TRBV30|.|13
CAWSVGVGKTQYF
TGTGCCTGGAGTGTGGGCGTCGGAAAGACCCAGTACTTC
>TRBJ2-2|.|TRBV18|.|15
CASSPAAVTTGELFF
TGTGCCAGCTCACCAGCGGCGGTTACCACCGGGGAGCTGTTTTTT
>TRBJ1-6|.|TRBV4-3|.|14
CASSPDTYNSPLHF
TGCGCCAGCAGCCCGGACACCTATAATTCACCCCTCCACTTT
>TRBJ1-6|.|TRBV5-1|.|15
CASSVGRGLDSPLHF
TGCGCCAGCTCCGTCGGGCGGGGTTTAGATTCACCCCTCCACTTT
>TRBJ2-7|TRBD1|TRBV5-1|.|14
CASSRTGSSYEQYF
TGCGCCAGCAGCCGGACAGGGAGCTCCTACGAGCAGTACTTC
>TRBJ1-1|TRBD1|TRBV30|.|17
CATQVWDRGLGDTEAFF
TGTGCCACCCAAGTGTGGGACAGGGGCCTAGGTGATACTGAAGCTTTCTTT
>TRBJ1-5|TRBD1|TRBV28|.|15
CASSPPQGGGQPQHF
TGTGCCAGCAGTCCACCACAGGGGGGGGGTCAGCCCCAGCATTTT
>TRBJ2-7|TRBD2|TRBV7-2|.|15
CASSLGRGGRYEQYF
TGTGCCAGCAGCTTAGGCCGGGGAGGGAGGTACGAGCAGTACTTC
>TRBJ1-6|.|TRBV7-9|.|14
CASSSRGGNSPLHF
TGTGCCAGCAGCTCCAGGGGAGGAAATTCACCCCTCCACTTT
>TRBJ2-3|.|TRBV5-6|.|16
CASRTQGLKNTDTQYF
TGTGCCAGCCGGACCCAGGGTCTAAAAAACACAGATACGCAGTATTTT
>TRBJ2-5|.|TRBV2|few|11
CASSQQETQYF
TGTGCCAGCAGCCAACAAGAGACCCAGTACTTC
>TRBJ2-2|TRBD1|TRBV28|.|13
CASGQGWTGELFF
TGTGCCAGCGGACAGGGGTGGACCGGGGAGCTGTTTTTT
>TRBJ2-7|.|TRBV5-6|.|14
CASSLGGRFHEQYF
TGTGCCAGCAGCTTGGGCGGGCGGTTCCACGAGCAGTACTTC
>TRBJ1-6|TRBD1|TRBV5-1|.|14
CASSPDREWAPLHF
TGCGCCAGCAGCCCGGACAGGGAGTGGGCACCCCTCCACTTT
>TRBJ2-1|.|TRBV7-2|.|16
CASSIRLGGRENEQFF
TGTGCCAGCAGCATACGCCTGGGGGGGCGGGAGAATGAGCAGTTCTTC
>TRBJ1-5|TRBD1|TRBV19|.|15
CASSTYRGSNQPQHF
TGTGCCAGTAGTACCTACAGGGGGAGCAATCAGCCCCAGCATTTT
>TRBJ2-6|TRBD1|TRBV19|.|19
CASSIPRGQGRLGANVLTF
TGTGCCAGTAGTATCCCAAGGGGACAGGGCCGATTAGGGGCCAACGTCCTGACTTTC
>TRBJ1-5|.|TRBV19|.|18
CASSIEINQRDGNQPQHF
TGTGCCAGTAGTATAGAGATCAACCAAAGGGATGGCAATCAGCCCCAGCATTTT
>TRBJ2-1|TRBD1|TRBV4-2|.|21
CASSQGWKDRALSNAYNEQFF
TGTGCCAGCAGCCAAGGATGGAAAGACAGGGCCCTCTCCAACGCCTACAATGAGCAGTTCTTC
>TRBJ1-1|.|TRBV7-9|.|14
CASSLAKGSTEAFF
TGTGCCAGCAGCCTAGCTAAAGGAAGCACTGAAGCTTTCTTT
>TRBJ1-1|TRBD1|TRBV11-2|.|14
CASSRDRSNTEAFF
TGTGCCAGCAGCCGGGACAGGTCGAACACTGAAGCTTTCTTT
>TRBJ2-2|.|TRBV5-1|.|14
CASRTDPSTGELFF
TGCGCCAGCAGGACAGACCCGAGCACCGGGGAGCTGTTTTTT
>TRBJ2-5|.|TRBV6-1|.|14
CASSEVLPRETQYF
TGTGCCAGCAGTGAAGTATTGCCGCGGGAGACCCAGTACTTC
>TRBJ1-3|.|TRBV7-9|.|16
CASSLRDTDSGNTIYF
TGTGCCAGCAGCCTCCGGGACACAGACTCTGGAAACACCATATATTTT
>TRBJ1-2|.|TRBV28|.|11
CASSTTLGYTF
TGTGCCAGCAGCACGACCCTGGGCTACACCTTC
>TRBJ1-1|TRBD1|TRBV18|.|17
CASSPSLIGQGSTEAFF
TGTGCCAGCTCACCAAGCTTAATAGGACAGGGATCCACTGAAGCTTTCTTT
>TRBJ1-5|.|TRBV19|.|15
CASRRDSWGAQPQHF
TGTGCCAGTAGACGGGATAGTTGGGGAGCCCAGCCCCAGCATTTT
>TRBJ2-1|.|TRBV18|.|11
CASSVDNEQFF
TGTGCCAGCTCAGTCGACAATGAGCAGTTCTTC
>TRBJ2-2|.|TRBV5-1|once|15
CASSARTENTGELFF
TGCGCCAGCAGCGCCCGGACTGAAAACACCGGGGAGCTGTTTTTT
>TRBJ1-2|.|TRBV2|.|13
CASRDPGHHGYTF
TGTGCCAGCAGGGATCCGGGACACCATGGCTACACCTTC
>TRBJ1-6|.|TRBV5-1|.|16
CASSLESPLNNSPLHF
TGCGCCAGCAGCTTGGAGTCCCCACTCAATAATTCACCCCTCCACTTT
>TRBJ1-3|.|TRBV6-6|once|15
CASSFTGSSGNTIYF
TGTGCCAGCAGTTTCACAGGGAGCTCTGGAAACACCATATATTTT
>TRBJ2-1|.|TRBV10-3|.|13
CAIRTGAPNEQFF
TGTGCCATCAGGACTGGGGCCCCCAATGAGCAGTTCTTC
>TRBJ1-3|TRBD1|TRBV6-5|.|15
CASSPLDREGNTIYF
TGTGCCAGCAGTCCCTTGGACAGGGAGGGGAACACCATATATTTT
>TRBJ2-1|.|TRBV15|.|16
CATSRDNGKSYNEQFF
TGTGCCACCAGCAGAGATAACGGGAAATCCTACAATGAGCAGTTCTTC
>TRBJ2-1|.|TRBV27|.|12
CASSTSGIEQFF
TGTGCCAGCAGTACTTCAGGGATTGAGCAGTTCTTC
>TRBJ1-5|.|TRBV6-6|.|16
CASSYSTGYSNQPQHF
TGTGCCAGCAGTTACTCGACAGGCTATAGCAATCAGCCCCAGCATTTT